This record concerns one TCR beta chain sequence. CDR3 length: 16 residues. In germline, CDR1 is SGHTA, CDR2 FQGNSA. Losses at the gene ends were 2 bases for V and 4 bases for J; bases not matched to a gene: 5. Generated by immunoSEQ multiplex PCR, the TCRdb table keeps only in-frame clones and is missing some. The table records roughly 30,000 clones, about 70% of them present only once. This sample stems from a study of STAT5B mutations in CD4+ large granular lymphocyte leukemia. The V call is TRBV7-2, the J call TRBJ2-1; 10 bases fit TRBD2. This clonotype was obtained from a human donor in good health. Material for sequencing was CD4+ T cells from blood buffy coats. CDR3 nucleotide sequence: TGTGCCAGCAGCTTAAGCCTAGCGGGAGCTTACAATGAGCAGTTCTTC. Translation: CASSLSLAGAYNEQFF.